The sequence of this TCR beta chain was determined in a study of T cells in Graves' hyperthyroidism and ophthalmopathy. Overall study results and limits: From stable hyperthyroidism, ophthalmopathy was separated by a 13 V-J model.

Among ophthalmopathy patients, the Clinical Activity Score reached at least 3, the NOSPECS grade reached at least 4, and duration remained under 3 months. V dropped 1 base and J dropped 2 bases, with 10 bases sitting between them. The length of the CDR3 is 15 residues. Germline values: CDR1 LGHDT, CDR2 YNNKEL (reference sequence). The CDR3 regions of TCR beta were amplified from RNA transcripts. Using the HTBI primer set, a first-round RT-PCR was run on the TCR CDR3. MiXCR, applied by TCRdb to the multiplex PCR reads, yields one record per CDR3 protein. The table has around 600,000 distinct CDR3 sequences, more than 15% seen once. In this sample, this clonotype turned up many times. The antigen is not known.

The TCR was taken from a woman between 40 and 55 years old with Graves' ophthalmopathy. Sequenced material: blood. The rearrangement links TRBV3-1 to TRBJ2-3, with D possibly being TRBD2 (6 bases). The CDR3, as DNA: TGTGCCAGCAGCCAAGCAAGCGGGTTCACAGATACGCAGTATTTT. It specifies CASSQASGFTDTQYF.